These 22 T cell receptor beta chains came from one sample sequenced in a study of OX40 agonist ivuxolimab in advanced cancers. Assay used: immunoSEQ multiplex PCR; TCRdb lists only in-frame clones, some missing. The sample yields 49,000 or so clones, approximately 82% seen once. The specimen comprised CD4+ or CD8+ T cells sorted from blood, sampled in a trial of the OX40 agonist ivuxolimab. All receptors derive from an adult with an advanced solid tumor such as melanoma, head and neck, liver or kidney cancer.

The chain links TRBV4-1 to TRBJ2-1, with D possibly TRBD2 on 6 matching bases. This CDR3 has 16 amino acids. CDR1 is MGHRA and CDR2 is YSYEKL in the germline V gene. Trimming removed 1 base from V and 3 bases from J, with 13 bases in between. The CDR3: CASSQVGGLDYNEQFF. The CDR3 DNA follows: TGCGCCAGCAGCCAAGTGGGGGGACTTGACTACAATGAGCAGTTCTTC.

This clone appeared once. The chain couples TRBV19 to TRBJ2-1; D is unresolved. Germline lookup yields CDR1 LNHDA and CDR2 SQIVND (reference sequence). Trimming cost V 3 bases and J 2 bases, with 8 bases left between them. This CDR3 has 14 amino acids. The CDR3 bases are TGTGCCAGTAGTATTAAGATAGCCTACAATGAGCAGTTCTTC. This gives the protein CASSIKIAYNEQFF.

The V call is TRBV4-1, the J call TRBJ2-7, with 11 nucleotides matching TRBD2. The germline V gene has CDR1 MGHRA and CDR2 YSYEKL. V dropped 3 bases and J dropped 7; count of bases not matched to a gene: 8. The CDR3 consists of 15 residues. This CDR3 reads CASSQSLAGGLEQYF. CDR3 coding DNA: TGCGCCAGCAGCCAGTCTTTAGCGGGGGGGCTTGAGCAGTACTTC.

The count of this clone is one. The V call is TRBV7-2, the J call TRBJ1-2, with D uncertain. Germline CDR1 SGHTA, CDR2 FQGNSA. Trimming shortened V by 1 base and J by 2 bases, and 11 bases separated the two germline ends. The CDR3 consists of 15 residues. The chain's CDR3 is CASSLGAQSNYGYTF. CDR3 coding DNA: TGTGCCAGCAGCTTAGGGGCCCAATCCAACTATGGCTACACCTTC.

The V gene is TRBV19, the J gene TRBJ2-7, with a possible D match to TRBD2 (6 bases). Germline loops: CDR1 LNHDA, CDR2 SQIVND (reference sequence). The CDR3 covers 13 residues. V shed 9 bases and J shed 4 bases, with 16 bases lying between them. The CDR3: CARNEQRAYEQYF. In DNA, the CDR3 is TGTGCCAGGAATGAACAGCGGGCTTACGAGCAGTACTTC.

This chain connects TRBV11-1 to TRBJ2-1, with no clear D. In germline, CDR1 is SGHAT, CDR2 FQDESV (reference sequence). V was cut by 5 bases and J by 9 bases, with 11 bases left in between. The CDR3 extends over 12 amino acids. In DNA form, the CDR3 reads TGTGCCAGCAGCCTCCTCGCCGGTGAGCAGTTCTTC. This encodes CASSLLAGEQFF.

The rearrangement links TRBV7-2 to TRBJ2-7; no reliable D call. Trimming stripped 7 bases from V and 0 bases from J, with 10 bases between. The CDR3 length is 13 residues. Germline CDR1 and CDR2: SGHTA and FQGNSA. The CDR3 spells CASTNYPSYEQYF. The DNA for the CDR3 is TGTGCCAGCACGAACTACCCCTCCTACGAGCAGTACTTC.

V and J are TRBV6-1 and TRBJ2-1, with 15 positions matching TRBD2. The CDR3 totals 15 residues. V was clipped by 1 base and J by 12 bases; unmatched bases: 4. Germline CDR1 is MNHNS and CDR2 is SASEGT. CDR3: CASSEGTSGRGGQFF. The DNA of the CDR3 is TGTGCCAGCAGTGAAGGGACTAGCGGGAGGGGCGGGCAGTTCTTC.

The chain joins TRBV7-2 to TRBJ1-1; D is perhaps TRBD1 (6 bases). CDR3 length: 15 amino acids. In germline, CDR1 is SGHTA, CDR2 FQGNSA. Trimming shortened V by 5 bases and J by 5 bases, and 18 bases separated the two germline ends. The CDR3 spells CASSKDSPQGTEAFF. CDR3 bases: TGTGCCAGCAGCAAGGACAGTCCGCAGGGAACTGAAGCTTTCTTT.

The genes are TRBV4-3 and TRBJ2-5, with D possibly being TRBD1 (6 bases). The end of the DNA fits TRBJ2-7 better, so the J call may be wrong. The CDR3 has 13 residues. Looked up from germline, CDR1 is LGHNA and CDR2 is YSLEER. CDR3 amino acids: CASSLDHRAEQYF. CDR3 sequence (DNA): TGCGCCAGCAGCCTAGACCACAGGGCCGAGCAGTACTTC.

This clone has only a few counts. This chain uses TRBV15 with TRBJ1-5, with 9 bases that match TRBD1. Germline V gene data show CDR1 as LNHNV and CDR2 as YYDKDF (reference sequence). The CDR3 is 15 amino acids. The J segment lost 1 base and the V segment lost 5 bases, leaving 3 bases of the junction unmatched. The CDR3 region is CATSGGQGSNQPQHF. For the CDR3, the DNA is TGTGCCACCAGCGGGGGACAGGGAAGCAATCAGCCCCAGCATTTT.

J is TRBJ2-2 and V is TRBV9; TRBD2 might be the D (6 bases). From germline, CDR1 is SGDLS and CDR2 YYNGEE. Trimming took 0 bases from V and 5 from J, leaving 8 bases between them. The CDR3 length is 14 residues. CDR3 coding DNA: TGTGCCAGCAGCGTAGCCCGGGGGACCGGGGAGCTGTTTTTT. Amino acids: CASSVARGTGELFF.

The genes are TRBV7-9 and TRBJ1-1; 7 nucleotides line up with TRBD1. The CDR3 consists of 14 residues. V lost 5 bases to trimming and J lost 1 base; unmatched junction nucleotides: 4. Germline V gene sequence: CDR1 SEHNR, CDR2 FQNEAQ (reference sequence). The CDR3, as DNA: TGTGCCAGCAGCGCGGGACAGCCGAACACTGAAGCTTTCTTT. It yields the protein CASSAGQPNTEAFF.

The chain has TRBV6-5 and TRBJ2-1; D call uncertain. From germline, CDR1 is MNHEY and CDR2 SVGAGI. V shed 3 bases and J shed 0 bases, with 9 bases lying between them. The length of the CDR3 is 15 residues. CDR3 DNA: TGTGCCAGCAGTTATTCTGTGACCTCCTACAATGAGCAGTTCTTC. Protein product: CASSYSVTSYNEQFF.

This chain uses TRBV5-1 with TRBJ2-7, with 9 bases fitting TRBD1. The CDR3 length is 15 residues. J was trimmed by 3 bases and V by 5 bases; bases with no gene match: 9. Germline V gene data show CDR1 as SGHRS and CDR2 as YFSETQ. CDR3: CASRSKTGGYYEQYF. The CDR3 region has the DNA TGCGCCAGCAGGTCCAAGACAGGGGGTTACTACGAGCAGTACTTC.

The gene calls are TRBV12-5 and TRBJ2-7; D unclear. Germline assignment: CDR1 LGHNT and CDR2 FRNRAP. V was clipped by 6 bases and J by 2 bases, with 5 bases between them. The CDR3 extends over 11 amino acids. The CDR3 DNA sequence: TGTGCTAGTGGGACCCCCTACGAGCAGTACTTC. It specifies CASGTPYEQYF.

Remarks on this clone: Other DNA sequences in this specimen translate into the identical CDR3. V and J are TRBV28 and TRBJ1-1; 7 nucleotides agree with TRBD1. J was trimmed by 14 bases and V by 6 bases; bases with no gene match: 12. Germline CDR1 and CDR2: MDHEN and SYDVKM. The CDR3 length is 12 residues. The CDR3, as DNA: TGTGCCAGCAGACTTGACAGGGCCGTCCTCTTCTTT. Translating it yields CASRLDRAVLFF.

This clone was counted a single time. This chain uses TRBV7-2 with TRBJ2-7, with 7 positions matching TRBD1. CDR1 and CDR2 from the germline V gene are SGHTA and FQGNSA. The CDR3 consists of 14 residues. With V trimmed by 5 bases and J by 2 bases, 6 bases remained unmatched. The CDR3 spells CASSPGQQPYEQYF. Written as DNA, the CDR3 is TGTGCCAGCAGCCCGGGACAGCAGCCCTACGAGCAGTACTTC.

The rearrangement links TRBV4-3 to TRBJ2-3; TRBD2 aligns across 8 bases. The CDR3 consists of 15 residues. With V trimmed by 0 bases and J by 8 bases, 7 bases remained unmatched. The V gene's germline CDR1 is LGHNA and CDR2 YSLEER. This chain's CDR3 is CASSQDSGGPGTQYF. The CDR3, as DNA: TGCGCCAGCAGCCAAGATTCGGGGGGGCCGGGTACGCAGTATTTT.

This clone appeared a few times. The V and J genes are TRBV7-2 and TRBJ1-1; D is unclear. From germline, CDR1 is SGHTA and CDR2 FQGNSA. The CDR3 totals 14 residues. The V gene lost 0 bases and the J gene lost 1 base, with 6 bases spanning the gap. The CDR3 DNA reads TGTGCCAGCAGCTTAGCTCGGCAGAACACTGAAGCTTTCTTT. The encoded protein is CASSLARQNTEAFF.

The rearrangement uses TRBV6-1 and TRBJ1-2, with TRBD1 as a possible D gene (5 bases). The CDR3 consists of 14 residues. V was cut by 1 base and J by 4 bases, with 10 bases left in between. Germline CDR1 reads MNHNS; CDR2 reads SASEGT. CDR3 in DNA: TGTGCCAGCAGTGAAGTTGCAGGGAGCTATGGCTACACCTTC. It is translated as CASSEVAGSYGYTF.

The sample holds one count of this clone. CDR3 region: CASSLDSSYEQYF. Written as DNA, the CDR3 is TGTGCCAGCAGCTTGGACAGTTCCTACGAGCAGTACTTC. The J gene is TRBJ2-7, the V gene TRBV7-2, with a possible D match to TRBD1 (6 bases). The CDR3 has 13 amino acids. CDR1 is SGHTA and CDR2 is FQGNSA in the germline V gene. The ends were cut back, 3 bases at V and 1 base at J, with 7 bases in the middle.